This T cell receptor (beta chain) was observed in a study of beta chain features in type 1 diabetes. The CDR3 has 14 amino acids. Trimming cost V 6 bases and J 4 bases, with 15 bases left between them. Germline CDR1 and CDR2: MNHEY and SVGAGI. As regards this clone: The antigen is unknown.

The investigators reverse transcribed all of the isolated RNA, so they sequenced expressed TCRB transcripts. Profiling relied on immunoSEQ multiplex PCR, and the TCRdb table lists in-frame clones only, not all of them. The sample lists 810,000 or so clones, 17% seen once, with 0.023% in the top ten. Whole-study findings and limits: The study left unresolved whether HLA type influences TCRB rearrangement.

The receptor comes from a woman between 18 and 29 years old in good health. Material for sequencing was naive CD4+ T cells from blood. J is TRBJ1-2 and V is TRBV6-5, with TRBD1 as a possible D gene (5 bases). The CDR3, as DNA: TGTGCCAGCAGGCGGGGCAGAGCCGCCTATGGCTACACCTTC. This encodes CASRRGRAAYGYTF.